This TCR beta chain came from a study of radiotherapy plus CTLA-4 blockade in lung cancer (dated by TCRdb to the late 2010s). For context, the study as a whole: Among the enrolled patients, about 19% had an objective response, and roughly 30% reached disease control. Summary of the overall study and its limitations: After treatment with radiotherapy and ipilimumab, TCR clones that came from tumors expanded in the peripheral blood. The strongest predictors of response were reported to be early dynamic shifts in blood T cell clones along with a rise in serum interferon-beta following radiation.

Unmatched junction bases come to 9, with V trimmed by 3 bases and J by 7 bases. The germline V gene sets CDR1 to SGHRS and CDR2 to YFSETQ. The CDR3 sequence holds 14 residues, the cysteine and phenylalanine included. Just the 42-base CDR3 DNA is kept, in frame starting at base 1. Preparation of the library involved the immunoSEQ multiplex PCR assay. TCRdb re-hosts the immuneACCESS table, in-frame sequences only. Its copies lack some clones; in the studies checked, an unresolved V gene accounts for under half of them, and the cause for the rest is not known. The sample table holds approximately 110,000 clones, of which about 80% were seen once. Jointly, the top ten make up 2.5% to 3.5% of the sample. Notes on this clone: The antigen it binds to is not known. No quality values exist for individual bases; no much larger clone is one base distant.

Focal radiation therapy combined with CTLA-4 blockade (ipilimumab) was tested in patients with chemo-refractory metastatic non-small-cell lung cancer. This sequence was found in a human donor with non-small cell lung cancer that progressed on radiotherapy plus ipilimumab. Some clones in this sample may be carry-over from other donors' samples. The chain links TRBV5-1 with TRBJ1-2; TRBD1 fits 7 bases in the junction. This specimen consisted of peripheral blood, obtained from a patient treated with radiotherapy plus ipilimumab. The base sequence is TGCGCCAGCAGCTCGACGAGACAGGGTGGTGGCTACACCTTC. Its amino acids are CASSSTRQGGGYTF.